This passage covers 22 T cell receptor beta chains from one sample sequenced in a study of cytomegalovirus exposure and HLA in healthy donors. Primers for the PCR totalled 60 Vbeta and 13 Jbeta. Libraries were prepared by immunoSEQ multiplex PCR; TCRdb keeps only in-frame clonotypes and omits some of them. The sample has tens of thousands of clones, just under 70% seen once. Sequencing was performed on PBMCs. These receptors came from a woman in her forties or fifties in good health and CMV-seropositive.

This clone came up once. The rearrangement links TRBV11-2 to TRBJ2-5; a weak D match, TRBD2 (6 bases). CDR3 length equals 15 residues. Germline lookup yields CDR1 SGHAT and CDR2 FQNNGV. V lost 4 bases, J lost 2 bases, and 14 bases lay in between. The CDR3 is CASSSLGGGQETQYF. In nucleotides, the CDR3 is TGTGCCAGCAGCTCTTTGGGTGGGGGGCAAGAGACCCAGTACTTC.

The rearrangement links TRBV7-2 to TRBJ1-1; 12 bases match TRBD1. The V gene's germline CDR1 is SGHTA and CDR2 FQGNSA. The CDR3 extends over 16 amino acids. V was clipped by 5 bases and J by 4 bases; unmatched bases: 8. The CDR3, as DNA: TGTGCCAGCAGCCTACCGGGACAGGGGGCTACCACTGAAGCTTTCTTT. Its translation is CASSLPGQGATTEAFF.

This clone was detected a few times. The CDR3 spells CASSLRPGNQPQHF. CDR3 sequence (DNA): TGTGCCAGCAGCTTACGTCCTGGCAATCAGCCCCAGCATTTT. This chain connects TRBV7-8 to TRBJ1-5; unclear D gene. This CDR3 spans 14 amino acids. From germline, CDR1 is SGHVS and CDR2 FQNEAQ. The V and J ends lost 2 bases and 2 bases respectively, with 7 bases between them.

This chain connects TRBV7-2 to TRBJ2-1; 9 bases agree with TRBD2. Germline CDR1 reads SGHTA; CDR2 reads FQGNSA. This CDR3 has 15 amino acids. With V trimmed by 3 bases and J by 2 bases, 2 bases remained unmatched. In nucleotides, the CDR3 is TGTGCCAGCAGCTTGACTAGCGGAACCTACAATGAGCAGTTCTTC. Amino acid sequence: CASSLTSGTYNEQFF.

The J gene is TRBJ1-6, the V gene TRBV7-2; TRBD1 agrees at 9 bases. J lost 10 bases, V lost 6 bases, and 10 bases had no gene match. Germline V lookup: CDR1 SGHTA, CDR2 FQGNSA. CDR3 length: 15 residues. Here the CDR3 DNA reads TGTGCCAGCAGGTCCGGACAGGGGAAAGAATCACCCCTCCACTTT. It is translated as CASRSGQGKESPLHF.

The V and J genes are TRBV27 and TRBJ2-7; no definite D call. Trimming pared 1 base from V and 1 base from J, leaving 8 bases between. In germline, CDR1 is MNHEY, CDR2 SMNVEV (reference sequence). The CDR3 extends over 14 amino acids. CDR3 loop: CASSLLAGSYEQYF. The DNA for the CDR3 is TGTGCCAGCAGTTTATTGGCAGGTTCCTACGAGCAGTACTTC.

The CDR3 bases are TGTGCCAGCAGCTTAGCGCCGGTCACGGAGACCCAGTACTTC. This translates into CASSLAPVTETQYF. This chain connects TRBV7-2 to TRBJ2-5, with unresolved D. The CDR3 is 14 amino acids. Trimming stripped 0 bases from V and 5 bases from J, with 10 bases between. The germline V gene encodes CDR1 SGHTA and CDR2 FQGNSA.

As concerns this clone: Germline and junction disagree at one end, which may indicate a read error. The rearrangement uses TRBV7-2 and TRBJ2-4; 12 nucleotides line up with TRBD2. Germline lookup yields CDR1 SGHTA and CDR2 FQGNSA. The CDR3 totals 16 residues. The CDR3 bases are TGTGCCAGCAGCTCGAAATGGACTAGCGGGAAAACCATTCAGTACTTC. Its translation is CASSSKWTSGKTIQYF.

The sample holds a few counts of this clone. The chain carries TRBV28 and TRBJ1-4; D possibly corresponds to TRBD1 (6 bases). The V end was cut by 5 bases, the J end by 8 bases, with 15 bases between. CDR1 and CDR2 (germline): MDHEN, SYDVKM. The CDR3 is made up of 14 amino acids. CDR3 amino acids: CASSLTGKREKLFF. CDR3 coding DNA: TGTGCCAGCAGTCTAACAGGGAAAAGGGAAAAACTGTTTTTT.

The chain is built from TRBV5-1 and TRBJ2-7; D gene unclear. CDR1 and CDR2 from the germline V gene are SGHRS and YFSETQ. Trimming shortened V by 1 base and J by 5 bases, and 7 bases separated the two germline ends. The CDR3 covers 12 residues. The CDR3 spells CASSLRVDEQYF. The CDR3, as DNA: TGCGCCAGCAGCTTGCGAGTAGACGAGCAGTACTTC. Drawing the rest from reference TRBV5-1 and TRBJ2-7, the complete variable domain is KAGVTQTPRYLIKTRGQQVTLSCSPISGHRSVSWYQQTPGQGLQFLFEYFSETQRNKGNFPGRFSGRQFSNSRSEMNVSTLELGDSALYLCASSLRVDEQYFGPGTRLTVT.

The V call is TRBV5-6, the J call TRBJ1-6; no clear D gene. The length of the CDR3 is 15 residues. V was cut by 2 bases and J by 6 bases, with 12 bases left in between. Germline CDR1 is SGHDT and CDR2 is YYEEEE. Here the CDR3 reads CASSFRGVTNSPLHF. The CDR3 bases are TGTGCCAGCAGCTTTCGGGGTGTGACTAATTCACCCCTCCACTTT. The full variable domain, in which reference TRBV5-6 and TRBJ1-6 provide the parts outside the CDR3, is DAGVTQSPTHLIKTRGQQVTLRCSPKSGHDTVSWYQQALGQGPQFIFQYYEEEERQRGNFPDRFSGHQFPNYSSELNVNALLLGDSALYLCASSFRGVTNSPLHFGNGTRLTVT.

CDR3 sequence: CASSRTSGSYNEQFF. The CDR3, as DNA: TGTGCCAGCAGCCGGACTAGCGGGTCCTACAATGAGCAGTTCTTC. V gene TRBV7-8 combines with J gene TRBJ2-1; 11 bases agree with TRBD2. Germline CDR1 SGHVS, CDR2 FQNEAQ. J gave up 1 base and V 5 bases, and 1 base lay outside the gene matches. The CDR3 extends over 15 amino acids. The variable domain in full, with the rest retrieved from reference TRBV7-8 and TRBJ2-1, is GAGVSQSPRYKVAKRGQDVALRCDPISGHVSLFWYQQALGQGPEFLTYFQNEAQLDKSGLPSDRFFAERPEGSVSTLKIQRTQQEDSAVYLCASSRTSGSYNEQFFGPGTRLTVL.

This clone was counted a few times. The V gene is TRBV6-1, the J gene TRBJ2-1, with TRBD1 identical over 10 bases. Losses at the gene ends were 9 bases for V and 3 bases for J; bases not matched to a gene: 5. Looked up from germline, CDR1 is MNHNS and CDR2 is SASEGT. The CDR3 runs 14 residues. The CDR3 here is CASIDRGHYNEQFF. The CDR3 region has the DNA TGTGCCAGTATCGACAGGGGGCACTACAATGAGCAGTTCTTC.

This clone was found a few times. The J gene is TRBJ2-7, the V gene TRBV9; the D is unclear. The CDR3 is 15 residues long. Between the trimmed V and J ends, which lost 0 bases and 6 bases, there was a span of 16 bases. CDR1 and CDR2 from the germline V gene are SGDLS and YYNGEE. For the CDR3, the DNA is TGTGCCAGCAGCGTAGAACCGGTCCCTGTCGGCGAGCAGTACTTC. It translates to CASSVEPVPVGEQYF.

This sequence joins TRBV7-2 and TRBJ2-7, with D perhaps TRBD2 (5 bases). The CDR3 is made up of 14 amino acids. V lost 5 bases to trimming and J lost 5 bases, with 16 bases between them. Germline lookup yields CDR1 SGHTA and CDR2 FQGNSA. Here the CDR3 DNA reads TGTGCCAGCAGCGAGGTTGGCATGAGGGACGAGCAGTACTTC. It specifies CASSEVGMRDEQYF.

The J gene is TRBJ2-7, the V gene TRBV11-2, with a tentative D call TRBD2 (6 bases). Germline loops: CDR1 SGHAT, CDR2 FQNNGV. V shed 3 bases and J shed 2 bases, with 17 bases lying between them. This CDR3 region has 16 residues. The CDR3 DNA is TGTGCCAGCAGCTTCGGTGGGGGGATTCAAACCTACGAGCAGTACTTC. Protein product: CASSFGGGIQTYEQYF.

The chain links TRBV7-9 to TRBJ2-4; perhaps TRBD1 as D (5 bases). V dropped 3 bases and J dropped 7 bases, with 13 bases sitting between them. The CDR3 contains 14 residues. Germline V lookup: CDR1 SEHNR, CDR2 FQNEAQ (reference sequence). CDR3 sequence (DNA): TGTGCCAGCAGCTTGGCGGACAATCGGAACATTCAGTACTTC. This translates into CASSLADNRNIQYF.

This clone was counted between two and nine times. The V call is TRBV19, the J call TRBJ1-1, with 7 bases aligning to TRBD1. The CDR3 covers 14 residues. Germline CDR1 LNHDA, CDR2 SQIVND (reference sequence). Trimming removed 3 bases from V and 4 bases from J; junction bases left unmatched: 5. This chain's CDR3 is CASSMVAGGTEAFF. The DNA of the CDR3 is TGTGCCAGTAGTATGGTTGCAGGGGGCACTGAAGCTTTCTTT.

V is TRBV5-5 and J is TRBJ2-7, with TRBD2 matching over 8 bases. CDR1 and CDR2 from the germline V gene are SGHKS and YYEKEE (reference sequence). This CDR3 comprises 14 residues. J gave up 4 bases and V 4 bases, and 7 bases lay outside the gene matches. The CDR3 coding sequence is TGTGCCAGCAGCCGGACTAGCCTTAGGTACGAGCAGTACTTC. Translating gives CASSRTSLRYEQYF.

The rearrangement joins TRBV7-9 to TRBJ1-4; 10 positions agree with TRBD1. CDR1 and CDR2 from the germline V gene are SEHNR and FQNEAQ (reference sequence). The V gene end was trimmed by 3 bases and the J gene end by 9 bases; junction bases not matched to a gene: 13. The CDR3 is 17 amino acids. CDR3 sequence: CASSLGTGTGDMKKLFF. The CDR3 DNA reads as TGTGCCAGCAGCTTGGGCACCGGGACAGGGGACATGAAAAAACTGTTTTTT.

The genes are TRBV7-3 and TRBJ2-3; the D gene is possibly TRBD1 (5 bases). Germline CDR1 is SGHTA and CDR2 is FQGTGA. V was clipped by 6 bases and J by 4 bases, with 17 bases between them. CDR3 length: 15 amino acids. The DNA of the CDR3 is TGTGCCAGCAGTTTTTTCCCAGGGCCTGCAGATACGCAGTATTTT. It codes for CASSFFPGPADTQYF.

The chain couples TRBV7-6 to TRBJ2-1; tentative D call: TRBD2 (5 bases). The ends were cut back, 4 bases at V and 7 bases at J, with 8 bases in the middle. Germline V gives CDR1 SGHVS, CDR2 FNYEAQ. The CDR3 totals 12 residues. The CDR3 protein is CASSSRTNEQFF. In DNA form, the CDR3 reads TGTGCCAGCAGCTCCCGGACTAATGAGCAGTTCTTC. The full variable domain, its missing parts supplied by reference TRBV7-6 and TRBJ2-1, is GAGVSQSPRYKVTKRGQDVALRCDPISGHVSLYWYRQALGQGPEFLTYFNYEAQQDKSGLPNDRFSAERPEGSISTLTIQRTEQRDSAMYRCASSSRTNEQFFGPGTRLTVL.